This TCR beta chain was captured by sequencing in a study of blood T cell repertoires in COVID-19. Sequenced by immunoSEQ multiplex PCR; TCRdb stores in-frame clones only, minus some. The profile shows around 200,000 clones, around 79% of them singletons. This CDR3 has 17 amino acids. The junction had 17 bases not matched to a gene; V was cut back by 5 bases and J by 6 bases. From germline, CDR1 is SGHRS and CDR2 YFSETQ. The rearrangement uses TRBV5-1 and TRBJ2-7; 10 bases are a match to TRBD2. Material: peripheral blood. The sequence derives from a man aged 50-60 years who had recovered from COVID-19. The CDR3 DNA reads as TGCGCCAGCAGTTTCTTCCAGAGCGGGAGGGCCGGGGGCGAGCAGTACTTC. It encodes CASSFFQSGRAGGEQYF.